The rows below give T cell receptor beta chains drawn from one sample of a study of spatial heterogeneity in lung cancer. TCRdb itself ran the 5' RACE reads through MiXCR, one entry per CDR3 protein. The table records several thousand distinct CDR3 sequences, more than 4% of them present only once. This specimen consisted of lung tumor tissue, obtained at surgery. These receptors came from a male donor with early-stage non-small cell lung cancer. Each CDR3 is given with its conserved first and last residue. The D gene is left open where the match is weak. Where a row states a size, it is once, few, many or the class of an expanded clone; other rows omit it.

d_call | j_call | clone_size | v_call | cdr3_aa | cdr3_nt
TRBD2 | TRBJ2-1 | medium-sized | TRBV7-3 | CASSEGLADYNEQFF | TGTGCCAGCAGCGAGGGACTAGCGGACTACAATGAGCAGTTCTTC
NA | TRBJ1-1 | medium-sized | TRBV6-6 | CASSLGGSMNTEAFF | TGTGCCAGCAGTTTAGGGGGGTCTATGAACACTGAAGCTTTCTTT
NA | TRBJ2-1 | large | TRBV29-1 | CSVPSYNEQFF | TGCAGCGTTCCCTCTTACAATGAGCAGTTCTTC
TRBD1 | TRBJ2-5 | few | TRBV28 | CASSSYRGLGETQYF | TGTGCCAGCAGTTCGTACAGGGGGCTTGGGGAGACCCAGTACTTC
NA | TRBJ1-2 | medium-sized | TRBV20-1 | CSASEEEAGYTF | TGCAGTGCCAGCGAGGAAGAAGCCGGCTACACCTTC
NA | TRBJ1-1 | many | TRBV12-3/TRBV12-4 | CASSSSPSVNTEAFF | TGTGCCAGCAGTTCCTCCCCGAGCGTTAACACTGAAGCTTTCTTT
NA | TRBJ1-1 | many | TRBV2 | CATQGPMNTEAFF | TGTGCCACCCAGGGACCGATGAACACTGAAGCTTTCTTT
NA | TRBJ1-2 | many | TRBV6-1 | CASSYYRAANYGYTF | TGTGCCAGCAGCTACTACAGGGCAGCTAACTATGGCTACACCTTC
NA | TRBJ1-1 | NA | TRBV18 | CASKGRWDTEAFF | TGTGCCAGCAAGGGACGTTGGGACACTGAAGCTTTCTTT
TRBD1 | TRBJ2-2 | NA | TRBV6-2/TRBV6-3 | CASNRQGPGELFF | TGTGCCAGCAACCGACAGGGGCCCGGGGAGCTGTTTTTT
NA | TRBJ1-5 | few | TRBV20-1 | CSARDLGSNQPQHF | TGCAGTGCTAGAGATCTGGGAAGCAATCAGCCCCAGCATTTT
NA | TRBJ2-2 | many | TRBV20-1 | CSARDRKNTGELFF | TGCAGTGCTAGAGATAGGAAAAACACCGGGGAGCTGTTTTTT
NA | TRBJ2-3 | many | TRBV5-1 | CASSLVGTSTDTQYF | TGCGCCAGCAGCTTGGTCGGGACTAGCACAGATACGCAGTATTTT
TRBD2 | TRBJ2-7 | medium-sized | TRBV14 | CASSQDTSGRREQYF | TGTGCCAGCAGCCAAGACACTAGCGGGAGGAGGGAGCAGTACTTC
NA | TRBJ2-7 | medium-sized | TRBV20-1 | CSAPRALRYYEQYF | TGCAGTGCCCCACGGGCGTTACGATACTACGAGCAGTACTTC
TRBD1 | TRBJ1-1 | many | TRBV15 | CATSRGQGGISFF | TGTGCCACCAGCAGAGGACAGGGAGGGATATCTTTCTTT
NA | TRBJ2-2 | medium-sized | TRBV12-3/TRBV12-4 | CASSLRQGSTGELFF | TGTGCCAGCAGTTTAAGGCAGGGGAGCACCGGGGAGCTGTTTTTT
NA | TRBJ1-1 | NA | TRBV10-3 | CAIRTQTGSEAFF | TGTGCCATCCGTACCCAGACTGGGTCTGAAGCTTTCTTT
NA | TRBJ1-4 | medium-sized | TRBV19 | CASSITSTNEKLFF | TGTGCCAGTAGTATAACCTCAACTAATGAAAAACTGTTTTTT
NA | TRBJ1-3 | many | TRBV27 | CASSIGRVGNTIYF | TGTGCCAGCAGTATCGGGAGGGTTGGAAACACCATATATTTT
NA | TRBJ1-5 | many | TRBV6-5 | CASSSRPDQPQHF | TGTGCCAGCAGTTCACGACCCGATCAGCCCCAGCATTTT
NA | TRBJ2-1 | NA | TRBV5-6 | CASSLGGGGAYNEQFF | TGTGCCAGCAGCTTGGGGGGCGGTGGAGCCTACAATGAGCAGTTCTTC
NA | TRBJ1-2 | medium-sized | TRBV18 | CASSPAGSDGYTF | TGTGCCAGCTCACCCGCAGGCTCGGATGGCTACACCTTC
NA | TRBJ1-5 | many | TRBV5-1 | CASSLRGDGPQHF | TGCGCCAGCAGCTTGAGAGGGGATGGGCCCCAGCATTTT
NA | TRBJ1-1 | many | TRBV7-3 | CASSLTDRSEAFF | TGTGCCAGCAGCTTAACGGACAGATCTGAAGCTTTCTTT
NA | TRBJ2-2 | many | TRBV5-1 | CASSLGPSAGAGELFF | TGCGCCAGCAGCTTGGGCCCTAGCGCGGGCGCCGGGGAGCTGTTTTTT
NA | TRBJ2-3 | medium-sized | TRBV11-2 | CASSLVGGIITDTQYF | TGTGCCAGCAGCTTAGTTGGGGGAATCATCACAGATACGCAGTATTTT
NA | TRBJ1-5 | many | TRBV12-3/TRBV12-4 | CASSFEGSNQPQHF | TGTGCCAGCAGTTTTGAAGGTAGCAATCAGCCCCAGCATTTT
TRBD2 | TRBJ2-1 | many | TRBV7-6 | CASSSISGTSRYNEQFF | TGTGCCAGCAGCTCGATTAGCGGGACAAGCAGATACAATGAGCAGTTCTTC